What follows are 13 T cell receptor beta chains derived from one specimen sequenced in a study of T cell responses to AZD1222 COVID-19 vaccine. TCRdb's table, derived via immunoSEQ multiplex PCR, lists solely in-frame clones and lacks some. Among about 88,000 clones listed, approximately 88% were seen once. The sequencing used peripheral blood, collected 28 days after the second AZD1222 dose. These receptor sequences come from an adult who received the AZD1222 COVID-19 vaccine.

The chain links TRBV27 to TRBJ2-2; a weak D match, TRBD2 (6 bases). The CDR3 totals 19 residues. With 0 bases removed from V and 4 bases from J, the gap between germline ends came to 21 bases. Looked up from germline, CDR1 is MNHEY and CDR2 is SMNVEV (reference sequence). CDR3 protein: CASSLSSGGIAALTGELFF. The CDR3 DNA sequence: TGTGCCAGCAGTTTATCTAGTGGGGGAATAGCGGCGCTCACCGGGGAGCTGTTTTTT.

V usage is TRBV7-9 and J usage is TRBJ1-1; D is ambiguous. Looked up from germline, CDR1 is SEHNR and CDR2 is FQNEAQ (reference sequence). V dropped 1 base and J dropped 1 base, with 7 bases sitting between them. The CDR3 contains 14 residues. CDR3 loop: CASSLVVGNTEAFF. The CDR3 DNA sequence: TGTGCCAGCAGCTTAGTGGTCGGGAACACTGAAGCTTTCTTT. Full variable domain (outside the CDR3, taken from reference TRBV7-9 and TRBJ1-1): DTGVSQNPRHKITKRGQNVTFRCDPISEHNRLYWYRQTLGQGPEFLTYFQNEAQLEKSRLLSDRFSAERPKGSFSTLEIQRTEQGDSAMYLCASSLVVGNTEAFFGQGTRLTVV.

Comments on this clone: One junction end does not reproduce the germline sequence, and a read error may be involved. This sequence joins TRBV6-5 and TRBJ1-1; D possibly corresponds to TRBD1 (6 bases). The CDR3 is 15 amino acids. Germline CDR1 and CDR2: MNHEY and SVGAGI. CDR3 DNA sequence: TGTGCCAGCAGTGACTCGGGACAACCGAGGACTGAAGCTTTCTTT. This translates into CASSDSGQPRTEAFF.

The V call is TRBV6-5, the J call TRBJ1-5; maybe TRBD1 (6 bases). The CDR3 totals 15 residues. Trimming left V 6 bases short and J 3 bases short, with 15 bases between. Per the germline V gene, CDR1 is MNHEY and CDR2 is SVGAGI. Written as DNA, the CDR3 is TGTGCCAGCAGCAGGGGACAACACTTCAATCAGCCCCAGCATTTT. It specifies CASSRGQHFNQPQHF.

The V call is TRBV5-1, the J call TRBJ1-1, with 7 bases lining up with TRBD1. CDR3 length equals 15 residues. In germline, CDR1 is SGHRS, CDR2 YFSETQ. J lost 0 bases, V lost 4 bases, and 6 bases had no gene match. The CDR3 spells CASSRGQAVNTEAFF. CDR3 sequence (DNA): TGCGCCAGCAGCCGCGGACAGGCGGTGAACACTGAAGCTTTCTTT. The full variable domain, completed using reference TRBV5-1 and TRBJ1-1, is KAGVTQTPRYLIKTRGQQVTLSCSPISGHRSVSWYQQTPGQGLQFLFEYFSETQRNKGNFPGRFSGRQFSNSRSEMNVSTLELGDSALYLCASSRGQAVNTEAFFGQGTRLTVV.

The gene calls are TRBV23-1 and TRBJ2-3; 9 bases agree with TRBD2. TRBV23-1 is an ORF, and what it does is uncertain. Germline trimming cut 2 bases from V and 3 bases from J; bases unmatched to any gene: 18. CDR3 size: 20 residues. In nucleotides, the CDR3 is TGCGCCAGCAGTCAACCGGAGGGTCAGCGGGGGGAGTGTACTACAGATACGCAGTATTTT. It encodes CASSQPEGQRGECTTDTQYF.

This chain joins TRBV9 and TRBJ1-3; perhaps TRBD1 as D (5 bases). The CDR3 totals 15 residues. The V end lost 4 bases, the J end lost 0 bases, and 11 bases lay between the germline ends. Germline CDR1 reads SGDLS; CDR2 reads YYNGEE. CDR3 sequence: CASSQGTDSGNTIYF. CDR3 bases: TGTGCCAGCAGCCAAGGGACGGACTCTGGAAACACCATATATTTT.

The sample holds one count of this clone. The chain recombines TRBV21-1 with TRBJ1-4. TRBV21-1 is an annotated pseudogene. The CDR3 runs 14 residues. The CDR3 coding sequence is TGTGCCGGCCCCTCCCGGGGGTTTGAGGAAAAACTGTTTTTT. Translating it yields CAGPSRGFEEKLFF.

With respect to this clone: This sample includes further DNA sequences coding for the same CDR3. The genes are TRBV19 and TRBJ1-2; no clear D. V lost 7 bases, J lost 2 bases, and 8 bases lay in between. CDR3 length: 12 residues. In germline, CDR1 is LNHDA, CDR2 SQIVND (reference sequence). Here the CDR3 reads CASTGGNYGYTF. CDR3 DNA: TGTGCCAGTACGGGAGGGAACTATGGCTACACCTTC. The variable domain in full, completed from reference TRBV19 and TRBJ1-2, reads DGGITQSPKYLFRKEGQNVTLSCEQNLNHDAMYWYRQDPGQGLRLIYYSQIVNDFQKGDIAEGYSVSREKKESFPLTVTSAQKNPTAFYLCASTGGNYGYTFGSGTRLTVV.

The rearrangement links TRBV7-6 to TRBJ1-1, with D unclear. The germline V gene encodes CDR1 SGHVS and CDR2 FNYEAQ. V dropped 1 base and J dropped 1 base, with 10 bases sitting between them. The CDR3 has 15 amino acids. Here the CDR3 DNA reads TGTGCCAGCAGCTTAGTAGCGCGCGCGAACACTGAAGCTTTCTTT. Its protein product is CASSLVARANTEAFF.

The J gene is TRBJ1-6, the V gene TRBV7-9, with D unclear. V was cut by 1 base and J by 13 bases, with 14 bases left in between. This CDR3 contains 14 residues. The V gene's germline CDR1 is SEHNR and CDR2 FQNEAQ (reference sequence). The CDR3 is CASSLEDWRFPLHF. For the CDR3, the DNA is TGTGCCAGCAGCTTAGAGGATTGGAGGTTCCCCCTCCACTTT. Full variable domain (outside the CDR3, taken from reference TRBV7-9 and TRBJ1-6): DTGVSQNPRHKITKRGQNVTFRCDPISEHNRLYWYRQTLGQGPEFLTYFQNEAQLEKSRLLSDRFSAERPKGSFSTLEIQRTEQGDSAMYLCASSLEDWRFPLHFGNGTRLTVT.

The chain has TRBV6-5 and TRBJ1-6, with TRBD1 matching 9 bases. The CDR3 contains 13 residues. In germline, CDR1 is MNHEY, CDR2 SVGAGI. Germline trimming cut 10 bases from V and 9 bases from J; bases unmatched to any gene: 7. DNA of the CDR3: TGTGCCATCCGGACAGGGGAAGGTTCACCCCTCCACTTT. Its translation is CAIRTGEGSPLHF.

This chain joins TRBV30 and TRBJ2-5; D is undetermined. Germline values: CDR1 GTSNPN, CDR2 SVGIG (reference sequence). This CDR3 is 13 amino acids long. V lost 3 bases and J 4 bases, leaving 12 bases between the germline ends. The CDR3 nucleotides are TGTGCCTGGAGGCTTGGGAATGGAGAGACCCAGTACTTC. This codes for CAWRLGNGETQYF.